The 28 T cell receptor beta chains below come from one sample, sequenced in a study of graft-versus-host responses after intestinal transplantation. Clones were sequenced by immunoSEQ multiplex PCR, and TCRdb holds only the in-frame ones, with some missing. The profile shows approximately 70,000 clones, over 85% of them singletons. The sequencing here drew on bone marrow, taken roughly 110 weeks after intestinal transplantation. These receptors came from a human patient who received an intestinal transplant, so some T cells may come from the graft donor.

This clone has just one count. This chain uses TRBV28 with TRBJ1-4; D is perhaps TRBD1 (5 bases). Trimming took 2 bases from V and 8 from J, leaving 9 bases between them. The CDR3 covers 13 residues. Germline V lookup: CDR1 MDHEN, CDR2 SYDVKM. CDR3 residues: CASSLGGREKLFF. The CDR3 DNA sequence: TGTGCCAGCAGTTTAGGGGGGAGAGAAAAACTGTTTTTT.

V and J are TRBV10-3 and TRBJ2-7, with 10 bases aligning to TRBD1. CDR1 and CDR2 (germline): ENHRY, SYGVKD. With 10 bases clipped from V and 6 bases from J, the junction kept 12 bases outside the gene matches. The CDR3 extends over 14 amino acids. The CDR3 is CASDPGTGAREQYF. The CDR3 nucleotides read TGTGCCAGCGACCCCGGGACAGGGGCCCGCGAGCAGTACTTC.

This clone showed up just a few times. The chain joins TRBV11-2 to TRBJ2-7, with unresolved D. The V gene lost 1 base and the J gene lost 3 bases, with 1 base spanning the gap. Germline V gene sequence: CDR1 SGHAT, CDR2 FQNNGV. The CDR3 length is 11 residues. For the CDR3, the DNA is TGTGCCAGCAGCTTAGTCTACGAGCAGTACTTC. This gives the protein CASSLVYEQYF. The full variable domain, completed using reference TRBV11-2 and TRBJ2-7, is EAGVAQSPRYKIIEKRQSVAFWCNPISGHATLYWYQQILGQGPKLLIQFQNNGVVDDSQLPKDRFSAERLKGVDSTLKIQPAKLEDSAVYLCASSLVYEQYFGPGTRLTVT.

The chain carries TRBV5-1 and TRBJ2-5; D not certain. The J call may be mistaken, given a closer DNA end match to TRBJ2-7. The CDR3 is 14 amino acids. Per germline, CDR1 SGHRS and CDR2 YFSETQ. The CDR3 loop is CASSLGEDGGEQYF. The DNA for the CDR3 is TGCGCCAGCAGCTTGGGAGAAGACGGTGGCGAGCAGTACTTC.

The J gene is TRBJ2-5, the V gene TRBV19, with 8 bases aligning to TRBD2. V dropped 5 bases and J dropped 2; count of bases not matched to a gene: 7. CDR1 LNHDA and CDR2 SQIVND come from the germline V gene (reference sequence). This CDR3 spans 15 amino acids. The CDR3 DNA is TGTGCCAGTAGTTTACTCCCGGGGGGGCAAGAGACCCAGTACTTC. Protein sequence: CASSLLPGGQETQYF. Full variable domain (outside the CDR3, taken from reference TRBV19 and TRBJ2-5): DGGITQSPKYLFRKEGQNVTLSCEQNLNHDAMYWYRQDPGQGLRLIYYSQIVNDFQKGDIAEGYSVSREKKESFPLTVTSAQKNPTAFYLCASSLLPGGQETQYFGPGTRLLVL.

The rearrangement uses TRBV6-6 and TRBJ2-7; tentative D call: TRBD1 (6 bases). Deletions cut 4 bases from V and 3 bases from J, with 19 bases between. CDR3 length: 16 residues. Germline loops: CDR1 MNHNY, CDR2 SVGAGI (reference sequence). The CDR3 DNA is TGTGCCAGCAGTTCGGCACAGGGAGAGGGGGTCTACGAGCAGTACTTC. It encodes CASSSAQGEGVYEQYF.

This chain uses TRBV12-5 with TRBJ2-3, with D possibly being TRBD1 or TRBD2 (5 bases each). Germline V lookup: CDR1 LGHNT, CDR2 FRNRAP. The CDR3 has 17 amino acids. V lost 2 bases and J 0 bases, leaving 15 bases between the germline ends. CDR3 bases: TGTGCTAGTGGTTTGATATCCGGGACGATAAGCACAGATACGCAGTATTTT. It yields the protein CASGLISGTISTDTQYF.

This rearrangement joins TRBV4-1 to TRBJ1-6, with 8 nucleotides matching TRBD1. This CDR3 spans 16 amino acids. CDR1 MGHRA and CDR2 YSYEKL come from the germline V gene. Trimming cost V 3 bases and J 10 bases; bases outside gene matches: 11. The DNA of the CDR3 is TGCGCCAGCAGCCACCCCGGGACAGGCGAGGAATCACCCCTCCACTTT. Translated: CASSHPGTGEESPLHF.

This clone was observed a handful of times. The rearrangement links TRBV6-6 to TRBJ2-2; D is ambiguous. Trimming shortened V by 0 bases and J by 5 bases, and 1 base separated the two germline ends. The CDR3 is 12 residues long. Germline CDR1 reads MNHNY; CDR2 reads SVGAGI (reference sequence). The DNA of the CDR3 is TGTGCCAGCAGTTACTCGACCGGGGAGCTGTTTTTT. It yields the protein CASSYSTGELFF.

The rearrangement uses TRBV10-3 and TRBJ2-7, with 7 positions matching TRBD2. The CDR3 consists of 16 residues. The germline gives CDR1 ENHRY, CDR2 SYGVKD. V lost 0 bases to trimming and J lost 0 bases; unmatched junction nucleotides: 5. CDR3 coding DNA: TGTGCCATCAGTGAGTCCCCCAGCGGGGCCTCCTACGAGCAGTACTTC. Translated: CAISESPSGASYEQYF.

This clone was detected only a few times. The V gene is TRBV5-1, the J gene TRBJ1-6, with D unresolved. The CDR3 loop spans 15 amino acids. V was clipped by 0 bases and J by 7 bases, with 11 bases between them. Germline V lookup: CDR1 SGHRS, CDR2 YFSETQ. The CDR3 is CASSLEQAQNSPLHF. The CDR3, as DNA: TGCGCCAGCAGCTTGGAGCAGGCTCAAAATTCACCCCTCCACTTT.

This CDR3 reads CASRRSGSSYNEQFF. CDR3 in DNA: TGTGCCAGCAGGCGGAGCGGGAGTTCCTACAATGAGCAGTTCTTC. V usage is TRBV2 and J usage is TRBJ2-1; 8 bases fit TRBD2. Trimming took 6 bases from V and 1 from J; bases not matched to a gene: 5. There are 15 residues in the CDR3. Germline V gives CDR1 SNHLY, CDR2 FYNNEI.

This clone was detected only a few times. J is TRBJ2-6 and V is TRBV19; perhaps D is TRBD1 or TRBD2 (5 bases each). With 8 bases removed from V and 0 bases from J, the gap between germline ends came to 11 bases. The germline CDR1 and CDR2 sequences are LNHDA and SQIVND (reference sequence). The CDR3 totals 15 residues. CDR3: CASLPGPSGANVLTF. As DNA, the CDR3 is TGTGCCAGTTTACCGGGGCCCTCTGGGGCCAACGTCCTGACTTTC.

About this clone itself: Other nucleotide sequences from this sample produce the same CDR3. This rearrangement joins TRBV27 to TRBJ1-2; D not certain. Germline loops: CDR1 MNHEY, CDR2 SMNVEV (reference sequence). Trimming left V 2 bases short and J 4 bases short, with 8 bases between. The length of the CDR3 is 13 residues. The CDR3 loop reads CASSLRATYGYTF. The CDR3 DNA follows: TGTGCCAGCAGTTTACGGGCAACCTATGGCTACACCTTC.

This chain's CDR3 is CASSLNLLPDEQYF. In DNA, the CDR3 is TGTGCCAGCAGCTTAAACTTACTCCCCGACGAGCAGTACTTC. The J gene is TRBJ2-7, the V gene TRBV7-9, with D unclear. Trimming shortened V by 2 bases and J by 5 bases, and 13 bases separated the two germline ends. The CDR3 length is 14 residues. Germline lookup yields CDR1 SEHNR and CDR2 FQNEAQ (reference sequence). Full variable domain (rest looked up from reference TRBV7-9 and TRBJ2-7): DTGVSQNPRHKITKRGQNVTFRCDPISEHNRLYWYRQTLGQGPEFLTYFQNEAQLEKSRLLSDRFSAERPKGSFSTLEIQRTEQGDSAMYLCASSLNLLPDEQYFGPGTRLTVT.

The chain combines TRBV9 with TRBJ2-1; the match to TRBD2 covers 10 bases. The junction had 10 bases not matched to a gene; V was cut back by 4 bases and J by 3 bases. Germline V gene sequence: CDR1 SGDLS, CDR2 YYNGEE. This CDR3 is built from 17 residues. CDR3 nucleotides: TGTGCCAGCAGCCAGTTACGGACTAGCGGCGTCTACAATGAGCAGTTCTTC. Its protein is CASSQLRTSGVYNEQFF.

This chain links TRBV4-1 with TRBJ2-2; 10 positions match TRBD2. Germline V gives CDR1 MGHRA, CDR2 YSYEKL. Losses at the gene ends were 0 bases for V and 1 base for J; bases not matched to a gene: 2. The CDR3 is made up of 17 amino acids. CDR3 in DNA: TGCGCCAGCAGCCAAGAGGCTAGCGGGGGGAACACCGGGGAGCTGTTTTTT. Amino acid sequence: CASSQEASGGNTGELFF.

This chain links TRBV11-2 with TRBJ2-7; D is undetermined. The CDR3 covers 15 residues. V was clipped by 1 base and J by 0 bases, with 10 bases between them. CDR1 is SGHAT and CDR2 is FQNNGV in the germline V gene. This CDR3 reads CASSLGLLSSYEQYF. In DNA, the CDR3 is TGTGCCAGCAGCTTAGGCTTGTTGAGCTCCTACGAGCAGTACTTC.

The chain has TRBV9 and TRBJ2-2; D might be TRBD1 or TRBD2, each matching 5 bases. V lost 0 bases and J lost 7, with 16 bases in between. The CDR3 is 16 amino acids. Germline-derived CDR1 and CDR2 are SGDLS and YYNGEE. The chain's CDR3 is CASSVEPRERIGELFF. CDR3 nucleotides: TGTGCCAGCAGCGTAGAACCCAGGGAGAGGATCGGGGAGCTGTTTTTT.

The CDR3 DNA follows: TGCGCCAGCAGCTGGAGGGGGCCCGGGGAGCTGTTTTTT. Protein: CASSWRGPGELFF. The chain uses TRBV5-1 and TRBJ2-2; possibly TRBD1 for D (7 bases). This CDR3 has 13 residues. Germline CDR1 reads SGHRS; CDR2 reads YFSETQ. V dropped 3 bases and J dropped 6 bases, with 9 bases sitting between them.

The rearrangement joins TRBV6-6 to TRBJ1-1, with D hard to call. Between the trimmed V and J ends, which lost 0 bases and 9 bases, there was a span of 11 bases. The CDR3 is 13 residues long. Germline CDR1 MNHNY, CDR2 SVGAGI (reference sequence). CDR3 residues: CASSYSSWEQAFF. The CDR3 nucleotides read TGTGCCAGCAGTTACTCCAGCTGGGAGCAAGCTTTCTTT.

This chain joins TRBV19 and TRBJ2-1; the match to TRBD2 covers 12 bases. The CDR3 is made up of 19 amino acids. The V segment lost 7 bases and the J segment 0 bases; nucleotides outside the gene matches: 13. Germline assignment: CDR1 LNHDA and CDR2 SQIVND (reference sequence). Written as DNA, the CDR3 is TGTGCCAGTACCTATCCCCTAGCGGGAGGGCAGATCTCCTACAATGAGCAGTTCTTC. The encoded protein is CASTYPLAGGQISYNEQFF.

The chain links TRBV6-6 to TRBJ2-7, with no clear D. CDR3 length equals 12 residues. Trimming took 0 bases from V and 3 from J, leaving 3 bases between them. CDR1 and CDR2 (germline): MNHNY, SVGAGI (reference sequence). This CDR3 is CASSYSVYEQYF. The CDR3 DNA sequence: TGTGCCAGCAGTTACTCAGTCTACGAGCAGTACTTC.

The genes are TRBV6-1 and TRBJ1-4; TRBD1 matches 9 bases. Trimming cost V 4 bases and J 13 bases; bases outside gene matches: 13. The CDR3 consists of 15 residues. Germline lookup yields CDR1 MNHNS and CDR2 SASEGT. The CDR3 loop is CASSGQGELNLRLFF. The CDR3, as DNA: TGTGCCAGCAGTGGACAGGGGGAACTTAACTTAAGACTGTTTTTT.

The rearrangement uses TRBV4-2 and TRBJ2-1, with 14 bases aligning to TRBD2. Germline CDR1 is LGHNA and CDR2 is YNFKEQ. Germline trimming cut 4 bases from V and 8 bases from J; bases unmatched to any gene: 19. This CDR3 is built from 20 residues. CDR3: CASSPYPGLAGELLKYEQFF. The CDR3 DNA reads TGTGCCAGCAGCCCCTACCCGGGACTAGCGGGAGAATTGTTAAAGTATGAGCAGTTCTTC.

The CDR3 bases are TGCAGTGCTAGAGATCGCGAAAAACTGTTTTTT. The encoded protein is CSARDREKLFF. The chain combines TRBV20-1 with TRBJ1-4; D remains unclear. The CDR3 loop spans 11 amino acids. Germline CDR1 and CDR2: DFQATT and SNEGSKA (reference sequence). V lost 0 bases and J lost 8, with 4 bases in between.

V usage is TRBV5-4 and J usage is TRBJ1-1, with D perhaps matching TRBD1 (5 bases). The V and J ends lost 0 bases and 2 bases respectively, with 8 bases between them. CDR3 length: 14 amino acids. CDR1 and CDR2 from the germline V gene are SGHNT and YYREEE (reference sequence). The CDR3 sequence is CASSLGGDNTEAFF. The CDR3 DNA is TGTGCCAGCAGCTTGGGGGGGGACAACACTGAAGCTTTCTTT.

The chain couples TRBV18 to TRBJ1-6; 7 bases agree with TRBD1. Germline trimming cut 4 bases from V and 7 bases from J; bases unmatched to any gene: 1. From germline, CDR1 is KGHSH and CDR2 LQKENI. This CDR3 comprises 13 residues. CDR3 loop: CASSRQGNSPLHF. The CDR3 region has the DNA TGTGCCAGCTCACGACAGGGAAATTCACCCCTCCACTTT.